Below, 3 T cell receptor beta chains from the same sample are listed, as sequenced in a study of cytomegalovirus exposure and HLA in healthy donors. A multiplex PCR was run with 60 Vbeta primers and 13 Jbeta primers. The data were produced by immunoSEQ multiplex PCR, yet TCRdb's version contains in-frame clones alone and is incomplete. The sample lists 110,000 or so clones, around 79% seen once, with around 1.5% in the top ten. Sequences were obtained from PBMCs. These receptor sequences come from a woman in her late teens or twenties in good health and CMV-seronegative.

CDR3 coding DNA: TGCGCCAGCAGCCAAGATAGTGGGGCGTTCTATATCAATTCACCCCTCCACTTT. Translation gives CASSQDSGAFYINSPLHF. The rearrangement links TRBV4-3 to TRBJ1-6, with a possible D match to TRBD1 (5 bases). Germline-derived CDR1 and CDR2 are LGHNA and YSLEER. V lost 0 bases and J 7 bases, leaving 19 bases between the germline ends. The CDR3 has 18 amino acids.

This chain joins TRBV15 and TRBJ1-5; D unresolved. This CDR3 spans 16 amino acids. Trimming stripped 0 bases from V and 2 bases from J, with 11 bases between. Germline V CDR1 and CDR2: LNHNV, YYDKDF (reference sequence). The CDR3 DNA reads TGTGCCACCAGCAGAGATGGGCGACGAGGCAATCAGCCCCAGCATTTT. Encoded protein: CATSRDGRRGNQPQHF.

CDR3 region: CASSLPTGGGYGYTF. DNA of the CDR3: TGCGCCAGCAGCCTCCCGACGGGGGGGGGCTATGGCTACACCTTC. The V and J genes are TRBV5-1 and TRBJ1-2; D perhaps matches TRBD1 (5 bases). The CDR3 length is 15 residues. The germline gives CDR1 SGHRS, CDR2 YFSETQ. Deletions cut 4 bases from V and 4 bases from J, with 17 bases between. The whole variable domain, remainder taken from reference TRBV5-1 and TRBJ1-2, is KAGVTQTPRYLIKTRGQQVTLSCSPISGHRSVSWYQQTPGQGLQFLFEYFSETQRNKGNFPGRFSGRQFSNSRSEMNVSTLELGDSALYLCASSLPTGGGYGYTFGSGTRLTVV.